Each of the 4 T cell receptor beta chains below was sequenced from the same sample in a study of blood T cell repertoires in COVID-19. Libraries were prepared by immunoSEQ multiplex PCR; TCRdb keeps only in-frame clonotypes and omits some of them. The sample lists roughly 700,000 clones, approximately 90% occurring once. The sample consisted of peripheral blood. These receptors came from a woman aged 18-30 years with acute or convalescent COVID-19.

The CDR3 here is CATSDSTNYGYTF. In DNA form, the CDR3 reads TGTGCCACCAGTGACAGTACTAACTATGGCTACACCTTC. The chain combines TRBV24-1 with TRBJ1-2; no reliable D call. The germline V gene has CDR1 KGHDR and CDR2 SFDVKD. The CDR3 loop spans 13 amino acids. V was pared by 4 bases and J by 0 bases, with 5 bases between.

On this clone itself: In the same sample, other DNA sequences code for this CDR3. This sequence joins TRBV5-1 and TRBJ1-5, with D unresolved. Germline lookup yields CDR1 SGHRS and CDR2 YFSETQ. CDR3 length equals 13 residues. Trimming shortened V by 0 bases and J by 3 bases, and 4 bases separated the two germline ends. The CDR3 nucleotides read TGCGCCAGCAGCTTGGGTCTCAATCAGCCCCAGCATTTT. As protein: CASSLGLNQPQHF.

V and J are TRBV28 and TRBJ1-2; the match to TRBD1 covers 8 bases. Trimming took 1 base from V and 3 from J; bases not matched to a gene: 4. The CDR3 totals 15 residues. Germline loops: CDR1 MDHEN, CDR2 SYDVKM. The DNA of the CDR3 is TGTGCCAGCAGTTTATTACCGGGACAGGACTATGGCTACACCTTC. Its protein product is CASSLLPGQDYGYTF.

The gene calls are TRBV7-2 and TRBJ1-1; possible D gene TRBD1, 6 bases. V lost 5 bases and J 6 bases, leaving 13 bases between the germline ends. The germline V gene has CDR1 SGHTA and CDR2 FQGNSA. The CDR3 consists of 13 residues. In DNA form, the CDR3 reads TGTGCCAGCAGCCAACCGGGGGGGCCTGAAGCTTTCTTT. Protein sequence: CASSQPGGPEAFF.